The 16 T cell receptor beta chains in this list originate from one sample, sequenced in a study of beta chain features in type 1 diabetes. cDNA synthesis used the whole RNA isolate, giving expressed TCRB sequences. TCRdb's table, derived via immunoSEQ multiplex PCR, lists solely in-frame clones and lacks some. The sample contains 20,000 to 25,000 clones, about 50% of which appear only once. Overall study findings and caveats: Moderate yet significant TCRB CDR3 shortening was seen in Type 1 diabetes patients in all four CD4+ subsets.

These TCRs' antigens remain unknown. Sequenced input: stem cell memory CD4+ T cells from blood. These receptors were obtained from a man aged 18 to 29 with type 1 diabetes.

The CDR3 reads CASAVTGPSSYEQYF. CDR3 coding DNA: TGTGCCAGCGCAGTGACAGGACCGAGTTCCTACGAGCAGTACTTC. V gene TRBV6-5 combines with J gene TRBJ2-7, with D perhaps matching TRBD1 (6 bases). CDR1 MNHEY and CDR2 SVGAGI come from the germline V gene. V gave up 8 bases and J gave up 1 base, with 18 bases separating them. CDR3 length: 15 amino acids.

The chain couples TRBV9 to TRBJ2-3; no reliable D call. Germline CDR1 is SGDLS and CDR2 is YYNGEE. V lost 6 bases and J lost 2, with 16 bases in between. The CDR3 is 15 amino acids. The CDR3 spells CASTNDPLLTDTQYF. In DNA, the CDR3 is TGTGCCAGCACCAACGACCCACTACTCACAGATACGCAGTATTTT.

This clone was picked up a small number of times. The chain uses TRBV29-1 and TRBJ2-2; D may be TRBD2 (5 bases). Looked up from germline, CDR1 is SQVTM and CDR2 is ANQGSEA. V lost 5 bases and J 0 bases, leaving 13 bases between the germline ends. The CDR3 length is 15 residues. This CDR3 is CSVMSYGTNTGELFF. Here the CDR3 DNA reads TGCAGCGTTATGAGTTACGGGACGAACACCGGGGAGCTGTTTTTT.

This clone turned up a few times. The CDR3 DNA sequence: TGCGCCAGCACCCCTCTAGCGGGAGTCGTAGCAGATACGCAGTATTTT. Residues: CASTPLAGVVADTQYF. This chain links TRBV5-1 with TRBJ2-3, with 10 bases fitting TRBD2. Trimming removed 6 bases from V and 4 bases from J; junction bases left unmatched: 11. Per the germline V gene, CDR1 is SGHRS and CDR2 is YFSETQ. This CDR3 contains 16 residues.

V usage is TRBV10-3 and J usage is TRBJ1-1, with D possibly matching TRBD1 (6 bases). In germline, CDR1 is ENHRY, CDR2 SYGVKD. Trimming shortened V by 4 bases and J by 4 bases, and 16 bases separated the two germline ends. This CDR3 comprises 15 residues. CDR3 sequence reads: CAISGTTGVSTEAFF. CDR3 nucleotides: TGTGCCATCAGTGGAACGACAGGAGTGAGCACTGAAGCTTTCTTT.

This chain joins TRBV5-1 and TRBJ2-1; 10 positions match TRBD1. CDR1 is SGHRS and CDR2 is YFSETQ in the germline V gene. V lost 5 bases and J lost 9; bases outside the gene matches: 5. This CDR3 is 13 amino acids long. The CDR3 DNA follows: TGCGCCAGCAGACAGACAGGGGGCGTTGAGCAGTTCTTC. Amino acids: CASRQTGGVEQFF.

V gene TRBV18 combines with J gene TRBJ1-1; TRBD1 aligns across 7 bases. Losses at the gene ends were 6 bases for V and 1 base for J; bases not matched to a gene: 5. In germline, CDR1 is KGHSH, CDR2 LQKENI. The CDR3 loop spans 14 amino acids. CDR3 loop: CASSWDRRNTEAFF. The CDR3 DNA reads TGTGCCAGCTCCTGGGACAGACGGAACACTGAAGCTTTCTTT. Variable domain in full (rest from reference TRBV18 and TRBJ1-1): NAGVMQNPRHLVRRRGQEARLRCSPMKGHSHVYWYRQLPEEGLKFMVYLQKENIIDESGMPKERFSAEFPKEGPSILRIQQVVRGDSAAYFCASSWDRRNTEAFFGQGTRLTVV.

The chain employs TRBV11-2 and TRBJ2-5, with TRBD2 matching over 14 bases. The CDR3 spans 18 residues. Per germline, CDR1 SGHAT and CDR2 FQNNGV. V lost 3 bases, J lost 7 bases, and 13 bases stayed unmatched. The CDR3 sequence is CASSFIKGLAGVWGTQYF. The CDR3 DNA follows: TGTGCCAGCAGCTTTATTAAGGGACTAGCGGGAGTCTGGGGGACCCAGTACTTC.

The chain is built from TRBV5-4 and TRBJ1-1; 9 bases map to TRBD1. CDR1 and CDR2 (germline): SGHNT, YYREEE (reference sequence). The CDR3 loop spans 14 amino acids. J gave up 3 bases and V 4 bases, and 4 bases lay outside the gene matches. Here the CDR3 DNA reads TGTGCCAGCAGCCTCCGGGACAGGGACACTGAAGCTTTCTTT. Protein sequence: CASSLRDRDTEAFF.

The rearrangement uses TRBV27 and TRBJ1-2; 9 bases match TRBD1. Trimming at V came to 5 bases and at J to 7 bases, leaving 5 bases not matched to a gene. The CDR3 has 13 residues. In germline, CDR1 is MNHEY, CDR2 SMNVEV (reference sequence). The chain's CDR3 is CASSLQGAGGYTF. The CDR3 region has the DNA TGTGCCAGCAGTCTACAGGGGGCAGGTGGCTACACCTTC.

This clone was seen a handful of times. An end of the junction differs from the germline gene, which may be a read error. The chain is built from TRBV5-6 and TRBJ2-2, with D maybe TRBD1 (6 bases). The CDR3 loop spans 16 amino acids. Germline CDR1 and CDR2: SGHDT and YYEEEE. CDR3 DNA: TGTGCCAGCAGCTTGGGGGGGCCCACGAGGATGGGGGTGCTGTTTTTT. Its translation is CASSLGGPTRMGVLFF. The complete variable domain, with remaining parts taken from reference TRBV5-6 and TRBJ2-2, reads DAGVTQSPTHLIKTRGQQVTLRCSPKSGHDTVSWYQQALGQGPQFIFQYYEEEERQRGNFPDRFSGHQFPNYSSELNVNALLLGDSALYLCASSLGGPTRMGVLFFGEGSRLTVL.

This chain links TRBV10-2 with TRBJ2-7, with 12 bases identical to TRBD1. CDR1 is WSHSY, CDR2 SAAADI, per germline. This CDR3 has 14 amino acids. V was pared by 7 bases and J by 7 bases, with 8 bases of the junction left unmatched. This CDR3 reads CASTPGQGAKEQYF. DNA of the CDR3: TGCGCCAGCACTCCGGGACAGGGGGCGAAGGAGCAGTACTTC.

The chain recombines TRBV5-1 with TRBJ1-1; TRBD1 matches 7 bases. V lost 4 bases to trimming and J lost 4 bases; unmatched junction nucleotides: 7. Germline assignment: CDR1 SGHRS and CDR2 YFSETQ. The CDR3 has 14 residues. CDR3 DNA sequence: TGCGCCAGCAGCGACCAGGGGGTAAGCACTGAAGCTTTCTTT. This translates into CASSDQGVSTEAFF. Supplemented by reference TRBV5-1 and TRBJ1-1, the full variable domain reads KAGVTQTPRYLIKTRGQQVTLSCSPISGHRSVSWYQQTPGQGLQFLFEYFSETQRNKGNFPGRFSGRQFSNSRSEMNVSTLELGDSALYLCASSDQGVSTEAFFGQGTRLTVV.

J is TRBJ2-1 and V is TRBV28; 11 bases fit TRBD2. V shed 1 base, J shed 7 bases, and the junction held 3 bases outside the gene matches. The germline gives CDR1 MDHEN, CDR2 SYDVKM. The CDR3 has 15 residues. The CDR3: CASSLLAGGGNEQFF. The CDR3 DNA reads TGTGCCAGCAGTTTATTAGCGGGAGGGGGTAATGAGCAGTTCTTC.

The CDR3 nucleotides read TGTGCCAGCAGCTCTAGGTTAGCGGGGTTGGATACGCAGTATTTT. Amino acid sequence: CASSSRLAGLDTQYF. V gene TRBV7-2 combines with J gene TRBJ2-3, with 8 bases fitting TRBD2. V lost 4 bases, J lost 6 bases, and 9 bases stayed unmatched. This CDR3 contains 15 residues. The V gene's germline CDR1 is SGHTA and CDR2 FQGNSA.

V gene TRBV23-1 combines with J gene TRBJ2-7, with D maybe TRBD1 (6 bases). TRBV23-1 is an ORF; its function is uncertain. Trimming cost V 4 bases and J 6 bases, with 16 bases left between them. The CDR3 has 14 residues. The CDR3 reads CASSLRVGAAEQYF. CDR3 in DNA: TGCGCCAGCAGTCTTAGGGTGGGGGCGGCCGAGCAGTACTTC.